One and the same sample provided the 14 T cell receptor beta chains below, sequenced in a study of shared T cell receptors in the human thymus. Clones were sequenced by immunoSEQ multiplex PCR, and TCRdb holds only the in-frame ones, with some missing. Among roughly 500,000 clones listed, around 82% were seen once. These same data were also listed under a study on human thymus T cells.

The sample was thymocytes. Source of these receptors: a boy less than two years old with a congenital heart defect.

The chain employs TRBV27 and TRBJ2-1; the match to TRBD2 covers 12 bases. The CDR3 sequence is 22 residues long. Germline V gives CDR1 MNHEY, CDR2 SMNVEV (reference sequence). V lost 7 bases to trimming and J lost 6 bases; unmatched junction nucleotides: 28. The CDR3 loop reads CASTMEIPGLAGSTPTPNEQFF. CDR3 in DNA: TGTGCCAGCACAATGGAGATTCCGGGACTAGCGGGCAGTACCCCAACCCCCAATGAGCAGTTCTTC.

CDR3 protein: CASSPSTGWETQYF. In nucleotides, the CDR3 is TGTGCCAGCAGCCCATCGACAGGGTGGGAGACCCAGTACTTC. The chain carries TRBV7-9 and TRBJ2-5; TRBD1 agrees at 7 bases. The V and J ends lost 5 bases and 5 bases, in that order; junction bases with no gene match: 8. The germline V gene has CDR1 SEHNR and CDR2 FQNEAQ (reference sequence). CDR3 size: 14 residues. Looking up the rest from reference TRBV7-9 and TRBJ2-5 gives the full variable domain: DTGVSQNPRHKITKRGQNVTFRCDPISEHNRLYWYRQTLGQGPEFLTYFQNEAQLEKSRLLSDRFSAERPKGSFSTLEIQRTEQGDSAMYLCASSPSTGWETQYFGPGTRLLVL.

This clone was seen once. This sequence joins TRBV27 and TRBJ2-7, with 9 bases fitting TRBD1. The CDR3 runs 16 residues. V lost 7 bases, J lost 2 bases, and 12 bases stayed unmatched. Per the germline V gene, CDR1 is MNHEY and CDR2 is SMNVEV (reference sequence). The CDR3 DNA sequence: TGTGCCAGCACCCTCGGTAGGGGACAGGGCCCCTACGAGCAGTACTTC. This translates into CASTLGRGQGPYEQYF.

This chain links TRBV7-7 with TRBJ2-2; 10 bases line up with TRBD2. CDR3 length: 17 amino acids. Trimming cost V 4 bases and J 4 bases; bases outside gene matches: 9. Germline V gives CDR1 SSHAT, CDR2 FNYEAQ (reference sequence). The CDR3, as DNA: TGTGCCAGCAGCTCATCATCTAGCGGGAGCGGCACCGGGGAGCTGTTTTTT. Translated, it gives CASSSSSSGSGTGELFF.

The rearrangement joins TRBV4-3 to TRBJ2-7; weak D call: TRBD1 (6 bases). CDR1 and CDR2 (germline): LGHNA, YSLEER. This CDR3 region has 17 residues. The germline V and J ends were trimmed by 0 bases and 0 bases, with 15 bases remaining between them. In DNA form, the CDR3 reads TGCGCCAGCAGCCAAGAGGGCTGGGGGCGGCACTCCTACGAGCAGTACTTC. Protein product: CASSQEGWGRHSYEQYF.

A single count supports this clone. The V call is TRBV10-3, the J call TRBJ2-7; TRBD1 is a possible D gene (6 bases). In germline, CDR1 is ENHRY, CDR2 SYGVKD. The CDR3 runs 13 residues. V dropped 4 bases and J dropped 2 bases, with 9 bases sitting between them. The CDR3 loop is CAISGGQTYEQYF. The CDR3 nucleotides are TGTGCCATCAGTGGCGGACAGACCTACGAGCAGTACTTC.

V gene TRBV7-2 combines with J gene TRBJ2-7; 9 bases align to TRBD2. The CDR3 runs to 14 residues. V was pared by 8 bases and J by 5 bases, with 10 bases of the junction left unmatched. Germline CDR1 is SGHTA and CDR2 is FQGNSA. For the CDR3, the DNA is TGTGCCAGCGGGAATCTAGCGGGACTACACGAGCAGTACTTC. The encoded protein is CASGNLAGLHEQYF.

The chain employs TRBV6-5 and TRBJ1-5; a weak D match, TRBD1 (5 bases). The germline gives CDR1 MNHEY, CDR2 SVGAGI. Trimming shortened V by 5 bases and J by 0 bases, and 11 bases separated the two germline ends. The CDR3 has 15 amino acids. CDR3 nucleotide sequence: TGTGCCAGCAGTCCAAACAGGCATAGCAATCAGCCCCAGCATTTT. It yields the protein CASSPNRHSNQPQHF.

The V and J genes are TRBV30 and TRBJ1-1; the match to TRBD1 covers 7 bases. The V segment lost 4 bases and the J segment 5 bases; nucleotides outside the gene matches: 13. This CDR3 region has 15 residues. Germline V gene sequence: CDR1 GTSNPN, CDR2 SVGIG (reference sequence). The CDR3 DNA reads TGTGCCTGGACCCTATCAGACAGGGATGGGACTGAAGCTTTCTTT. It encodes CAWTLSDRDGTEAFF.

The table lists this clone with a count of one. Here the CDR3 DNA reads TGCAGCGCCGGGGGGGGGCCCACCCTATACAATGAGCAGTTCTTC. Translated: CSAGGGPTLYNEQFF. This chain links TRBV29-1 with TRBJ2-1, with TRBD2 identical over 8 bases. With 7 bases clipped from V and 4 bases from J, the junction kept 12 bases outside the gene matches. The CDR3 loop spans 15 amino acids. Germline CDR1 and CDR2: SQVTM and ANQGSEA.

This clone was counted a few times. The J gene is TRBJ1-3, the V gene TRBV6-1; D unclear. Trimming shortened V by 3 bases and J by 0 bases, and 18 bases separated the two germline ends. Germline V CDR1 and CDR2: MNHNS, SASEGT. The CDR3 is 18 residues long. The CDR3 sequence is CASSDKPLSDYSGNTIYF. The CDR3 nucleotides are TGTGCCAGCAGTGACAAACCCCTTTCGGACTACTCTGGAAACACCATATATTTT.

This chain connects TRBV23-1 to TRBJ1-1, with 9 positions matching TRBD1. TRBV23-1 is sorted into the ORF group, with uncertain function. The V and J ends lost 2 bases and 5 bases, in that order; junction bases with no gene match: 3. The CDR3 contains 14 residues. This CDR3 is CASSQIGQGTEAFF. CDR3 sequence (DNA): TGCGCCAGCAGTCAAATCGGACAGGGGACTGAAGCTTTCTTT.

This chain uses TRBV14 with TRBJ2-7; a weak D match, TRBD2 (7 bases). Trimming shortened V by 1 base and J by 5 bases, and 15 bases separated the two germline ends. Germline V gives CDR1 SGHDN, CDR2 FVKESK. This CDR3 has 15 residues. CDR3 DNA sequence: TGTGCCAGCAGCCAAGTGCGCGGGGGCTTCCACGAGCAGTACTTC. Translated, it gives CASSQVRGGFHEQYF.

This clone was observed a few times. V gene TRBV6-6 combines with J gene TRBJ1-1; D gene ambiguous. Trimming stripped 2 bases from V and 4 bases from J, with 11 bases between. The CDR3 has 14 residues. CDR1 is MNHNY and CDR2 is SVGAGI in the germline V gene (reference sequence). The CDR3 region is CASSYRERATEAFF. The DNA for the CDR3 is TGTGCCAGCAGTTACAGGGAGAGGGCCACTGAAGCTTTCTTT.